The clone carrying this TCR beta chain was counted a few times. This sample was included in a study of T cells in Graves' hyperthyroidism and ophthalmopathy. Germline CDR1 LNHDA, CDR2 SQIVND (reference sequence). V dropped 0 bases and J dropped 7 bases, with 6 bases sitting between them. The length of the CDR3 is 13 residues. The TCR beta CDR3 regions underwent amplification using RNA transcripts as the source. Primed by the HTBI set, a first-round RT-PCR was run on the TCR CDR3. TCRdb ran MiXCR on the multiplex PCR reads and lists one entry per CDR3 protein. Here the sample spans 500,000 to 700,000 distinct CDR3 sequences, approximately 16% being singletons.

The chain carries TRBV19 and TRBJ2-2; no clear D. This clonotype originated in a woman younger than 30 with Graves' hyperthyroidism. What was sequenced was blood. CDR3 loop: CASSIETGGELFF. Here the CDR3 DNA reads TGTGCCAGTAGTATAGAGACCGGCGGGGAGCTGTTTTTT. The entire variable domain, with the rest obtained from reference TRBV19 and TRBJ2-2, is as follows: DGGITQSPKYLFRKEGQNVTLSCEQNLNHDAMYWYRQDPGQGLRLIYYSQIVNDFQKGDIAEGYSVSREKKESFPLTVTSAQKNPTAFYLCASSIETGGELFFGEGSRLTVL.